The subject of this entry is one TCR beta chain. This record belongs to a study of blood T cell repertoires in COVID-19. Germline CDR1 is SGHTA and CDR2 is FQGTGA. The CDR3 runs 14 residues. With 2 bases clipped from V and 8 bases from J, the junction kept 5 bases outside the gene matches. Data came from immunoSEQ multiplex PCR; TCRdb stores just in-frame clones and leaves some out. The sample has roughly 180,000 clones, approximately 86% seen once. Seattle patients were enrolled while actively infected and followed longitudinally. Sequenced: peripheral blood. The chain carries TRBV7-3 and TRBJ2-1; 8 bases align to TRBD1. The TCR sequence derives from an elderly man with COVID-19, enrolled during active disease. The CDR3 protein is CASSLYRGVDEQFF. The CDR3, as DNA: TGTGCCAGCAGCTTATACAGGGGGGTCGATGAGCAGTTCTTC.